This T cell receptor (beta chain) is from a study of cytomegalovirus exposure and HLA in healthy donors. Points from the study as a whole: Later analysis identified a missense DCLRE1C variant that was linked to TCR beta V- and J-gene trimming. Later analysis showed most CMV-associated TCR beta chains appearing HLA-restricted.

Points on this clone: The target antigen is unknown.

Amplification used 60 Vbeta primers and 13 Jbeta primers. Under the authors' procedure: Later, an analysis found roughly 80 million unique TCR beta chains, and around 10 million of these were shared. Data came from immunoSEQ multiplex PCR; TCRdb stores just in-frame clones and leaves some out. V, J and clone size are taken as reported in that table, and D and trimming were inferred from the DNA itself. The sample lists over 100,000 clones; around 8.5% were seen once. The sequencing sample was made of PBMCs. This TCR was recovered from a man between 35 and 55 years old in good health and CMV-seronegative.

The CDR3 nucleotides are TGTGCCAGCAGTTTGAAACCGGGACAGGCCCTAAGGGGGGAGCTGTTTTTT. Translated: CASSLKPGQALRGELFF. This rearrangement joins TRBV27 to TRBJ2-2, with 8 bases matching TRBD1. Germline V CDR1 and CDR2: MNHEY, SMNVEV (reference sequence). The CDR3 length is 17 residues. V was clipped by 3 bases and J by 8 bases; unmatched bases: 14.